The clone carrying this TCR beta chain has just a few counts. Trimming left V 5 bases short and J 4 bases short, with 14 bases between. There are 15 residues in the CDR3. Per the germline V gene, CDR1 is SGHTA and CDR2 is FQGNSA. Single TCR cDNA molecules each had their own unique molecular identifier. TCRdb analysed the 5' RACE reads with MiXCR anew, one entry per CDR3 protein. The sample lists roughly 10,000 distinct CDR3 sequences, about 3.7% occurring once. Time point in this sample: sample taken at primary tumor resection. Whole RNA, isolated from tumor, nontumor lung or frozen PBMC, was sequenced without prior sorting. Samples were obtained from some 70 donors, all untreated early-stage non-small cell lung cancer patients. The data were taken from a study of spatial heterogeneity in lung cancer.

The chain joins TRBV7-2 to TRBJ2-2; D possibly uses TRBD1 or TRBD2 (5 bases each). Material: normal lung tissue next to the tumor, obtained at surgery. This TCR came from a male donor with early-stage non-small cell lung cancer. CDR3 loop: CASSARDGITGELFF. The CDR3 nucleotides are TGTGCCAGCAGCGCCCGGGACGGAATCACCGGGGAGCTGTTTTTT.